A single TCR beta chain is shown here with its context. What it recognizes is unknown. The data originate from a study of CD8 T cells in Susac syndrome. This CDR3 has 13 residues. CDR1 and CDR2 (germline): SGHRS, YFSETQ. The V gene lost 6 bases and the J gene lost 7 bases, with 16 bases spanning the gap. Study-level findings and limits: Only a relatively small number of individuals were included in the TCR sequencing and HLA analysis.

RNA totalling about 0.5 to 1 ug underwent reverse transcription with random hexamers. TCR beta CDR3 was amplified by immunoSEQ multiplex PCR. This amplification extended across 54 Vbeta and 13 Jbeta segments. TCRdb used MiXCR to reprocess the immunoSEQ multiplex PCR reads, holding one entry per CDR3 protein. Among 130,000 to 150,000 distinct CDR3 sequences, around 94% were seen once, and the ten largest hold around 0.29%. Sequencing of TCR beta was performed on blood CD8+ T cells and on blood CD4+ T cells. Matching for age and sex applied to the controls, who were healthy donors. The clonotype comes from a human donor in good health. Sequences were obtained from CD8+ T cells from PBMCs. The chain carries TRBV5-1 and TRBJ2-5; D possibly corresponds to TRBD2 (5 bases). CDR3 protein: CASTNGNQRTQYF. The CDR3 bases are TGCGCCAGCACAAACGGGAATCAACGGACCCAGTACTTC.